This TCR beta chain comes out of a study of cytomegalovirus exposure and HLA in healthy donors. Use of 60 Vbeta and 13 Jbeta primers characterized the PCR. Clones were read by immunoSEQ multiplex PCR, and TCRdb kept only the in-frame ones, dropping some. The table has 55,000 to 70,000 clones, over 75% seen once; the top ten hold roughly 5.1%. Looked up from germline, CDR1 is MNHNS and CDR2 is SASEGT. The V and J ends lost 8 bases and 5 bases, in that order; junction bases with no gene match: 10. CDR3 size: 14 residues. This clone was detected only a few times. The clonotype was recovered from a male donor in good health and CMV-seropositive. The sample was PBMCs. V and J are TRBV6-1 and TRBJ1-2, with 8 nucleotides matching TRBD1. The CDR3 DNA is TGTGCCAGCCTACCGGGACAGGAAACTTATGGCTACACCTTC. This encodes CASLPGQETYGYTF.